This TCR beta chain was documented in a study of blood T cell repertoires in COVID-19. The assay was immunoSEQ multiplex PCR, and TCRdb's table has in-frame clones only and misses some. The profile shows 200,000 to 300,000 clones, around nine tenths of them singletons. This CDR3 contains 11 residues. The germline V and J ends were trimmed by 10 bases and 11 bases, with 17 bases remaining between them. Germline V CDR1 and CDR2: MNHEY, SVGAGI. The receptor was derived from a man in his thirties or forties with COVID-19, enrolled during active disease. Sequenced material: peripheral blood. The chain has TRBV6-5 and TRBJ1-1; weak D call: TRBD1 (5 bases). The CDR3 is CAISDTFGAFF. The CDR3 coding sequence is TGTGCCATCTCGGACACCTTCGGGGCTTTCTTT.